The 8 T cell receptor beta chains in this list originate from one sample, sequenced in a study of CD8 T cells in Susac syndrome. With random hexamers, 0.5 to 1 ug RNA was reverse transcribed. TCRdb used MiXCR to reprocess the immunoSEQ multiplex PCR reads, holding one entry per CDR3 protein. This repertoire shows about 150,000 distinct CDR3 sequences, about 95% found once; its top ten account for approximately 0.15%. What was sequenced was CD4+ T cells from PBMCs. The receptor set was obtained from a human donor with Susac syndrome.

The chain uses TRBV3-1 and TRBJ1-2; D is undetermined. In germline, CDR1 is LGHDT, CDR2 YNNKEL (reference sequence). The CDR3 has 12 amino acids. CDR3 region: CAAAGGSYGYTF. The CDR3 DNA reads as TGTGCGGCGGCAGGTGGGAGCTATGGCTACACCTTC.

The CDR3 nucleotides are TGCAGTGCAAACTGGCAGAACCTAGGCCGGACCCAGTACTTC. Residues: CSANWQNLGRTQYF. This chain uses TRBV20-1 with TRBJ2-5; D not certain. The CDR3 runs to 14 residues. Germline CDR1 is DFQATT and CDR2 is SNEGSKA (reference sequence). The germline V and J ends were trimmed by 6 bases and 7 bases, with 21 bases remaining between them.

The V and J genes are TRBV4-3 and TRBJ2-5, with TRBD2 identical over 9 bases. After removal of 4 bases from V and 1 base from J, the junction contained 4 bases not matched to a gene. Germline lookup yields CDR1 LGHNA and CDR2 YSLEER. The CDR3 has 15 amino acids. The DNA for the CDR3 is TGCGCCAGCAGCCTAGGCGGGGGGGGCCAAGAGACCCAGTACTTC. It is translated as CASSLGGGGQETQYF.

The rearrangement uses TRBV5-1 and TRBJ2-7; D unresolved. CDR3 length equals 15 residues. Germline V gene lookup returns CDR1 SGHRS and CDR2 YFSETQ. Between the trimmed V and J ends, which lost 1 base and 3 bases, there was a span of 14 bases. The CDR3 nucleotides read TGCGCCAGCAGCTTGAGTCTACAGTTTCGCTACGAGCAGTACTTC. Its protein is CASSLSLQFRYEQYF.

This clonotype appeared once. This chain uses TRBV13 with TRBJ1-2; 7 bases are a match to TRBD1. This CDR3 region has 14 residues. Germline V gene sequence: CDR1 PRHDT, CDR2 FYEKMQ (reference sequence). V shed 5 bases, J shed 6 bases, and the junction held 9 bases outside the gene matches. The DNA of the CDR3 is TGTGCCAGCAGCCTAAGACAGGGTGAAAATGGCTACACCTTC. Protein sequence: CASSLRQGENGYTF.

V usage is TRBV29-1 and J usage is TRBJ2-2; D gene unclear. From germline, CDR1 is SQVTM and CDR2 ANQGSEA. The CDR3 consists of 13 residues. With 6 bases removed from V and 0 bases from J, the gap between germline ends came to 8 bases. Written as DNA, the CDR3 is TGCAGCGTCCAAGCAGCGAACACCGGGGAGCTGTTTTTT. Translated, it gives CSVQAANTGELFF.

The V and J genes are TRBV7-9 and TRBJ2-4; no firm D call. Germline V CDR1 and CDR2: SEHNR, FQNEAQ (reference sequence). Trimming took 5 bases from V and 0 from J, leaving 11 bases between them. This CDR3 spans 15 amino acids. CDR3: CASSPWSIAKNIQYF. The CDR3 DNA follows: TGTGCCAGCAGCCCGTGGTCTATAGCCAAAAACATTCAGTACTTC.

The V gene is TRBV7-9, the J gene TRBJ2-3; D may be TRBD1 (5 bases). This CDR3 contains 15 residues. The V end was cut by 2 bases, the J end by 3 bases, with 12 bases between. Germline loops: CDR1 SEHNR, CDR2 FQNEAQ (reference sequence). The CDR3 loop is CASSLLGLGTDTQYF. The CDR3 DNA reads as TGTGCCAGCAGCTTACTGGGGCTAGGAACAGATACGCAGTATTTT.